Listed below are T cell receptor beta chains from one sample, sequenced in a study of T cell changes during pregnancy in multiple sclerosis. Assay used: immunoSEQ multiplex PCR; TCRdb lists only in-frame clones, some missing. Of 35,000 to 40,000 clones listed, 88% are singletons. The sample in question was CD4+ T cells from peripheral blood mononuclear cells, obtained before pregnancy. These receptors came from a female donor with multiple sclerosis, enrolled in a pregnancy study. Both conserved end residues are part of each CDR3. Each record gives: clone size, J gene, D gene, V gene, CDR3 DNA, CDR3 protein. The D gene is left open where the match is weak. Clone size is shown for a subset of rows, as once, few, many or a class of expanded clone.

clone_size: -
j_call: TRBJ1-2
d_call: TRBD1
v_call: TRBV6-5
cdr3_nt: TGTGCCAGCAGTTACGTCCCTGGGACAGGGAACGGCTACACCTTC
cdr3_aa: CASSYVPGTGNGYTF

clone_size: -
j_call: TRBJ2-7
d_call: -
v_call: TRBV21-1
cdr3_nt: TGTGCCAACAACTCTTACGGACTAGCGGGCTCGACCTACGAGCAGTACTTC
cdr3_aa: CANNSYGLAGSTYEQYF

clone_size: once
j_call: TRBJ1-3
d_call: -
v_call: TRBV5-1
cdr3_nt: TGCGCCAGCAGCTTGGGACAGCCCGGCTCTGGAAACACCATATATTTT
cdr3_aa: CASSLGQPGSGNTIYF

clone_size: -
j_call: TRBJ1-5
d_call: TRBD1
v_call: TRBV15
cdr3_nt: TGTGCCACCAGCGGACAGGGGCATCAGCCCCAGCATTTT
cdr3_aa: CATSGQGHQPQHF

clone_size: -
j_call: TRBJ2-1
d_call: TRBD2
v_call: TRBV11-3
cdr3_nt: TGTGCCAGCAGCCCGACCGGGACTAGCGGGAGTGGGGAGCAGTTCTTC
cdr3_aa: CASSPTGTSGSGEQFF

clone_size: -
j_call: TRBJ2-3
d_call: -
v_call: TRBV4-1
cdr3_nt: TGCGCCAGCAGCCAAGATTCCCTCACAGATACGCAGTATTTT
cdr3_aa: CASSQDSLTDTQYF

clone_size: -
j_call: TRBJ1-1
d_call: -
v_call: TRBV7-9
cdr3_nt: TGTGCCAGCAGCTTAGGCAGTCACACTGAAGCTTTCTTT
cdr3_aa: CASSLGSHTEAFF

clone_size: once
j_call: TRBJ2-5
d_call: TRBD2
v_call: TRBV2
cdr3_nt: TGTGCCAGCAGTAGGCAGCGGGGAGAGACCCAGTACTTC
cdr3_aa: CASSRQRGETQYF

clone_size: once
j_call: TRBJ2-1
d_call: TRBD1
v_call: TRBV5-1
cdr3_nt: TGCGCCAGCACCCCTGGAGGTGGTCAGGGGGAGTCCTACAATGAGCAGTTCTTC
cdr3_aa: CASTPGGGQGESYNEQFF

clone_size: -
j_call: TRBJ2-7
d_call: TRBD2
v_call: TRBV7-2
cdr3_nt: TGTGCCAGCAGCCGACGGGGACTAGATATCTACGAGCAGTACTTC
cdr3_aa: CASSRRGLDIYEQYF

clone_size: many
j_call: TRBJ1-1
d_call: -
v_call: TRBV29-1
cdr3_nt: TGCAGCGTTGAAATCCAGGGTAGGGGAGCTTTCTTT
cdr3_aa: CSVEIQGRGAFF

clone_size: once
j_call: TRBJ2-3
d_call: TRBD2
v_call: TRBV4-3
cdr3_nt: TGCGCCAGCAGCCAAGACCCTAGCGGGAATCCAGATACGCAGTATTTT
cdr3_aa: CASSQDPSGNPDTQYF

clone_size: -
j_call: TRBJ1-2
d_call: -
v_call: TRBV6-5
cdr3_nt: TGTGCCAGCAGGAGTGACAGGAATAACTATGGCTACACCTTC
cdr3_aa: CASRSDRNNYGYTF

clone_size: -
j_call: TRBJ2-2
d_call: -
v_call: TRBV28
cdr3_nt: TGTGCCAGCACCCCCCCGACGGGAAGCACCGGGGAGCTGTTTTTT
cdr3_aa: CASTPPTGSTGELFF

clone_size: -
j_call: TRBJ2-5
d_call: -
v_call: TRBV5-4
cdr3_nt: TGTGCCAGCAGCTCCTACAGGGATCAAGAGACCCAGTACTTC
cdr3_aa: CASSSYRDQETQYF

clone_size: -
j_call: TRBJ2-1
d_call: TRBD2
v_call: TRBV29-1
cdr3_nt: TGCAGCGTTGAAGCCGGGACTAGAAACAATGAGCAGTTCTTC
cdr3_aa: CSVEAGTRNNEQFF

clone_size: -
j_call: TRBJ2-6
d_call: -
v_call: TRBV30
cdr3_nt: TGTGCCTGGAGTACACCGACTCATACGGGGGCCAACGTCCTGACTTTC
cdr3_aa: CAWSTPTHTGANVLTF

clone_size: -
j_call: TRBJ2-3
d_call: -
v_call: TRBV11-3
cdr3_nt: TGTGCCAGCAGCTTTTTTTTTCTCAGCACAGATACGCAGTATTTT
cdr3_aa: CASSFFFLSTDTQYF

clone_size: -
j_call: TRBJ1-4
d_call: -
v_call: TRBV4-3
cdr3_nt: TGCGCCAGCAGCCAAGACGCGGCAACTAATGAAAAACTGTTTTTT
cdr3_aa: CASSQDAATNEKLFF

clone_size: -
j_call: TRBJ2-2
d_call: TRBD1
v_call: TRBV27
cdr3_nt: TGTGCCAGCAGTTTCACTACAGGGGGCGCGTGGGCCGGGGAGCTGTTTTTT
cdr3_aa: CASSFTTGGAWAGELFF

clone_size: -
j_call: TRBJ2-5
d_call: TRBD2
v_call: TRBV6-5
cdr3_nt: TGTGCCAGCAGTGCCGGACTAGCGGGAGTGGAGACCCAGTACTTC
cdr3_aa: CASSAGLAGVETQYF

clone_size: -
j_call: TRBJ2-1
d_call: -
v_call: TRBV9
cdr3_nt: TGTGCCAGCAGCGTAGATCTAGCTATTAATGAGCAGTTCTTC
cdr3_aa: CASSVDLAINEQFF

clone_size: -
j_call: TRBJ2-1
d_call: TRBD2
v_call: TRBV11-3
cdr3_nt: TGTGCCAGCAGCTTAGGTGACCCCTGGGGGGGACTAGGACACAATGAGCAGTTCTTC
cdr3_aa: CASSLGDPWGGLGHNEQFF

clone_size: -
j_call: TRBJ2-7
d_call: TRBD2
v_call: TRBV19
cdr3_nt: TGTGCCAGTAGTCAGGCTAGCGGCTACGAGCAGTACTTC
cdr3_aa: CASSQASGYEQYF

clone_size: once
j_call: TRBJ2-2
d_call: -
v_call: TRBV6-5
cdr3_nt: TGTGCCAGCAGGCGACACAGGGACACCGGGGAGCTGTTTTTT
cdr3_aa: CASRRHRDTGELFF

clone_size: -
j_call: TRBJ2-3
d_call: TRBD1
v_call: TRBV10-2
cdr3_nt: TGCGCCAGTCGACAGGGGGCCGCTAGCACAGATACGCAGTATTTT
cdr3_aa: CASRQGAASTDTQYF

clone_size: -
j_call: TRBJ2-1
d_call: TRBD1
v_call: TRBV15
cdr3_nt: TGTGCCACCAGCAGGGACAGGGGGCCCTACAATGAGCAGTTCTTC
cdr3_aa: CATSRDRGPYNEQFF

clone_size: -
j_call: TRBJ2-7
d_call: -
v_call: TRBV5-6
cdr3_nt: TGTGCCAGCAGCTTAAACACGGGGGAGCAGTACTTC
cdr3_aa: CASSLNTGEQYF

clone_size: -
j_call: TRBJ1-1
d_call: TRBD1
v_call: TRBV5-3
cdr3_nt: TGTGCCAGAAGCTTGGGGGACAGGGGGCTGGGGACTGAAGCTTTCTTT
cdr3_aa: CARSLGDRGLGTEAFF

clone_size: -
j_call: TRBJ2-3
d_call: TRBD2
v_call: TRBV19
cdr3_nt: TGTGCCAGTAGTATGGAAGCGGGAGGCAGAGATACGCAGTATTTT
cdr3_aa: CASSMEAGGRDTQYF

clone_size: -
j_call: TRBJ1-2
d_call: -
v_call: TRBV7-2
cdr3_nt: TGTGCCAGCAGCTCCGGGATTAACTATGGCTACACCTTC
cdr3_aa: CASSSGINYGYTF

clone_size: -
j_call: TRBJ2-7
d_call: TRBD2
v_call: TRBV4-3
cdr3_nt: TGCGCCAGCAGCCGTTCCGGGACTAGCGGCAACGAGCAGTACTTC
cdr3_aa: CASSRSGTSGNEQYF

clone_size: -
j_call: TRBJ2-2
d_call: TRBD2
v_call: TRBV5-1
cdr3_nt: TGCGCCAGCAGCCTTCCAGCGGGGTCGAACACCGGGGAGCTGTTTTTT
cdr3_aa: CASSLPAGSNTGELFF

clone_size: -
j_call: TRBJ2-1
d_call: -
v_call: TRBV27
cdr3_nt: TGTGCCAGCAGTTGGGGCGGCGAGCAGTTCTTC
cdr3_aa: CASSWGGEQFF